The 30 T cell receptor beta chains given below trace back to one sample, sequenced in a study of T cells in localized non-small cell lung cancer (TCRdb year 2020). The method was the immunoSEQ multiplex PCR assay. Not all clones reach the TCRdb copy of this immuneACCESS table, which keeps in-frame sequences only. Checked studies attribute under half of the gap to unresolved V genes and leave the rest unexplained. The sample table records around 3,100 clones; 20% to 25% of these occur just once. Over 5% of the sample is in the top ten clones. The specimen was lung tumor tissue, collected before any cancer treatment. The source is a man aged 18 to 50 with stage II lung adenocarcinoma.

The CDR3 loop is CASSQAGQGVNEQFF. CDR3 bases: TGTGCCAGCAGCCAAGCCGGACAGGGGGTCAATGAGCAGTTCTTC. This rearrangement joins TRBV11-3 to TRBJ2-1; 10 nucleotides match TRBD1. V dropped 5 bases and J dropped 6; count of bases not matched to a gene: 7. Germline CDR1 is SGHNT and CDR2 is YENEEA. This CDR3 has 15 amino acids.

In this sample, this clone turned up a few times. This rearrangement joins TRBV11-3 to TRBJ2-5; D is unclear. Trimming shortened V by 3 bases and J by 1 base, and 9 bases separated the two germline ends. Germline lookup yields CDR1 SGHNT and CDR2 YENEEA. The length of the CDR3 is 14 residues. The CDR3: CASSLVGSQETQYF. The DNA of the CDR3 is TGTGCCAGCAGCTTGGTTGGTTCCCAAGAGACCCAGTACTTC.

This clone was counted between two and nine times. This chain connects TRBV11-3 to TRBJ2-2; the D is unclear. The CDR3 spans 16 residues. V was cut by 6 bases and J by 1 base, with 15 bases left in between. Looked up from germline, CDR1 is SGHNT and CDR2 is YENEEA. The DNA of the CDR3 is TGTGCCAGCAGTCTTCTCTCGACCCGGAACACCGGGGAGCTGTTTTTT. Its protein is CASSLLSTRNTGELFF.

This clone has only a few counts. The rearrangement joins TRBV30 to TRBJ1-5, with 9 bases lining up with TRBD1. CDR3 length: 15 amino acids. V lost 5 bases, J lost 5 bases, and 10 bases stayed unmatched. From germline, CDR1 is GTSNPN and CDR2 SVGIG (reference sequence). CDR3: CAWANTGQGYQPQHF. In DNA form, the CDR3 reads TGTGCCTGGGCAAACACAGGACAGGGGTATCAGCCCCAGCATTTT.

The chain employs TRBV9 and TRBJ2-1; 7 positions agree with TRBD2. Per germline, CDR1 SGDLS and CDR2 YYNGEE. The CDR3 is made up of 15 amino acids. The V gene end was trimmed by 7 bases and the J gene end by 6 bases; junction bases not matched to a gene: 13. CDR3 nucleotide sequence: TGTGCCAGCTCCCGAAAGGCTAGCGGTACCAATGAGCAGTTCTTC. It is translated as CASSRKASGTNEQFF.

This clone was counted a few times. The genes are TRBV30 and TRBJ2-2; tentative D call: TRBD2 (6 bases). V was pared by 0 bases and J by 9 bases, with 11 bases between. This CDR3 region has 13 residues. The V gene's germline CDR1 is GTSNPN and CDR2 SVGIG (reference sequence). The CDR3 loop reads CAWSVEEGRELFF. The CDR3 nucleotides read TGTGCCTGGAGTGTAGAGGAGGGGAGGGAGCTGTTTTTT.

This clone was observed a few times. The gene calls are TRBV11-3 and TRBJ2-4, with D perhaps TRBD2 (5 bases). V was shortened by 2 bases and J by 0 bases, with 14 bases between the two germline ends. This CDR3 region has 17 residues. Germline V gene sequence: CDR1 SGHNT, CDR2 YENEEA. The CDR3 DNA follows: TGTGCCAGCAGCTTAATCACGGGGTCACTAGCCAAAAACATTCAGTACTTC. Its protein product is CASSLITGSLAKNIQYF.

This clone was detected only a few times. The V call is TRBV2, the J call TRBJ1-1; D is uncertain. Germline V gene data show CDR1 as SNHLY and CDR2 as FYNNEI. V dropped 5 bases and J dropped 7 bases, with 14 bases sitting between them. The CDR3 totals 13 residues. The CDR3 DNA is TGTGCCAGCAGTCATGAGGGTGGTATTGAAGCTTTCTTT. This encodes CASSHEGGIEAFF. Full variable domain (missing parts from reference TRBV2 and TRBJ1-1): EPEVTQTPSHQVTQMGQEVILRCVPISNHLYFYWYRQILGQKVEFLVSFYNNEISEKSEIFDDQFSVERPDGSNFTLKIRSTKLEDSAMYFCASSHEGGIEAFFGQGTRLTVV.

This clone was seen a handful of times. The gene calls are TRBV6-8 and TRBJ2-3; 10 bases are shared with TRBD2. This CDR3 is 20 amino acids long. Germline V gene lookup returns CDR1 MNHGY and CDR2 SAAAGT. Trimming cost V 2 bases and J 2 bases; bases outside gene matches: 16. CDR3 amino acids: CASSYGASGGAPPLTDTQYF. For the CDR3, the DNA is TGTGCCAGCAGTTACGGGGCTAGCGGGGGCGCTCCTCCGCTCACAGATACGCAGTATTTT.

V gene TRBV6-8 combines with J gene TRBJ2-7, with TRBD1 identical over 9 bases. V was pared by 0 bases and J by 5 bases, with 5 bases of the junction left unmatched. Germline loops: CDR1 MNHGY, CDR2 SAAAGT. CDR3 size: 15 residues. The CDR3 loop is CASSYSGTGNHEQYF. For the CDR3, the DNA is TGTGCCAGCAGTTACTCCGGGACAGGGAATCACGAGCAGTACTTC.

The chain recombines TRBV19 with TRBJ1-4; 8 positions agree with TRBD1. The CDR3 length is 17 residues. The trim removed 1 base at V and 2 bases at J, leaving 6 bases unmatched. Germline CDR1 LNHDA, CDR2 SQIVND (reference sequence). The chain's CDR3 is CASSIGAGGKTNEKLFF. The CDR3 nucleotides are TGTGCCAGTAGTATAGGTGCAGGGGGCAAGACTAATGAAAAACTGTTTTTT.

The chain uses TRBV6-8 and TRBJ1-6; D gene ambiguous. The CDR3 runs 14 residues. Trimming stripped 3 bases from V and 10 bases from J, with 13 bases between. The V gene's germline CDR1 is MNHGY and CDR2 SAAAGT. CDR3 loop: CASSYMSPGSPLHF. CDR3 DNA sequence: TGTGCCAGCAGTTATATGAGTCCTGGATCACCCCTCCACTTT.

The chain is built from TRBV6-8 and TRBJ2-2; no reliable D call. This CDR3 contains 13 residues. Germline CDR1 MNHGY, CDR2 SAAAGT. Trimming stripped 4 bases from V and 6 bases from J, with 9 bases between. The CDR3 sequence is CASSFRSPGELFF. Written as DNA, the CDR3 is TGTGCCAGCAGTTTCCGGAGTCCCGGGGAGCTGTTTTTT.

In this sample, this clone turned up a few times. The chain is built from TRBV10-3 and TRBJ2-1; 8 bases are a match to TRBD2. J lost 6 bases, V lost 2 bases, and 6 bases had no gene match. CDR3 length: 15 amino acids. Looked up from germline, CDR1 is ENHRY and CDR2 is SYGVKD. CDR3 amino acids: CAISETGGAGNEQFF. DNA of the CDR3: TGTGCCATCAGTGAGACGGGGGGGGCGGGCAATGAGCAGTTCTTC.

The V gene is TRBV29-1, the J gene TRBJ2-1; 8 bases fit TRBD2. The germline gives CDR1 SQVTM, CDR2 ANQGSEA. Losses at the gene ends were 2 bases for V and 10 bases for J; bases not matched to a gene: 10. This CDR3 has 14 amino acids. DNA for the CDR3: TGCAGCGTTGAAAAAGCGGGGGAATCGGGGGAGCAGTTCTTC. It is translated as CSVEKAGESGEQFF.

This clone was observed a single time. The gene calls are TRBV18 and TRBJ2-7, with TRBD2 matching over 10 bases. The germline gives CDR1 KGHSH, CDR2 LQKENI. This CDR3 has 16 residues. Losses at the gene ends were 4 bases for V and 0 bases for J; bases not matched to a gene: 6. The CDR3 nucleotides read TGTGCCAGCTCACTTCCTGCTAGCGGGGGCTCCTACGAGCAGTACTTC. This codes for CASSLPASGGSYEQYF.

This clone was picked up a small number of times. V gene TRBV10-3 combines with J gene TRBJ1-4; 9 bases agree with TRBD1. Germline V gene lookup returns CDR1 ENHRY and CDR2 SYGVKD. The CDR3 totals 18 residues. The V gene end was trimmed by 10 bases and the J gene end by 0 bases; junction bases not matched to a gene: 15. The CDR3 DNA sequence: TGTGCCAGCCGTAAAACGGACAGGGGCGGAACAACTAATGAAAAACTGTTTTTT. Its protein product is CASRKTDRGGTTNEKLFF.

The V and J genes are TRBV6-8 and TRBJ2-1, with a weak D call TRBD2 (6 bases). CDR1 is MNHGY, CDR2 SAAAGT, per germline. The CDR3 consists of 13 residues. Trimming pared 7 bases from V and 7 bases from J, leaving 14 bases between. The CDR3 bases are TGTGCCAGCAATCCGCGGGGCGGGAATGAGCAGTTCTTC. This sequence encodes CASNPRGGNEQFF.

This clone is medium-sized by share. The chain couples TRBV11-3 to TRBJ1-6, with 7 bases matching TRBD1. V shed 7 bases and J 9 bases; nucleotides not matched to a gene: 12. The CDR3 is 15 residues long. CDR1 is SGHNT and CDR2 is YENEEA in the germline V gene. The CDR3 loop is CASTPGGARISPLHF. DNA of the CDR3: TGTGCCAGCACCCCAGGGGGGGCGCGGATTTCACCCCTCCACTTT.

This clone has a handful of counts. The V and J genes are TRBV9 and TRBJ2-7; either TRBD1 or TRBD2 may fit D (7 bases each). The CDR3 totals 15 residues. Germline V gene lookup returns CDR1 SGDLS and CDR2 YYNGEE. V lost 3 bases, J lost 8 bases, and 21 bases lay in between. DNA of the CDR3: TGTGCCAGCAGCGAGATGGGAGGGACAGAGGGCAAGCAGTACTTC. It is translated as CASSEMGGTEGKQYF. Full variable domain (rest looked up from reference TRBV9 and TRBJ2-7): DSGVTQTPKHLITATGQRVTLRCSPRSGDLSVYWYQQSLDQGLQFLIQYYNGEERAKGNILERFSAQQFPDLHSELNLSSLELGDSALYFCASSEMGGTEGKQYFGPGTRLTVT.

Only one count was recorded for this clone. V usage is TRBV19 and J usage is TRBJ2-5; D might be TRBD2 (5 bases). CDR1 LNHDA and CDR2 SQIVND come from the germline V gene (reference sequence). The CDR3 is 15 residues long. V shed 4 bases and J shed 3 bases, with 15 bases lying between them. The CDR3 sequence is CASSRQSLGEETQYF. The CDR3 DNA reads as TGTGCCAGTAGTAGGCAAAGTTTGGGAGAAGAGACCCAGTACTTC. Variable domain in full (rest from reference TRBV19 and TRBJ2-5): DGGITQSPKYLFRKEGQNVTLSCEQNLNHDAMYWYRQDPGQGLRLIYYSQIVNDFQKGDIAEGYSVSREKKESFPLTVTSAQKNPTAFYLCASSRQSLGEETQYFGPGTRLLVL.

This clone was seen more than once but under ten times. V is TRBV9 and J is TRBJ2-3; 11 bases line up with TRBD2. Unmatched junction bases numbered 6, after V lost 0 bases and J lost 0 bases. This CDR3 region has 18 residues. CDR1 SGDLS and CDR2 YYNGEE come from the germline V gene. This CDR3 is CASSVELAGVPSTDTQYF. CDR3 nucleotides: TGTGCCAGCAGCGTAGAACTAGCGGGGGTTCCTAGCACAGATACGCAGTATTTT.

This clone has only a few counts. V and J are TRBV28 and TRBJ1-4; D remains ambiguous. CDR3 size: 13 residues. Germline CDR1 and CDR2: MDHEN and SYDVKM. V shed 8 bases and J shed 0 bases, with 7 bases lying between them. This CDR3 is CASCGTTNEKLFF. CDR3 nucleotides: TGTGCCAGCTGTGGGACAACTAATGAAAAACTGTTTTTT.

This clone has a handful of counts. This is likely a read error, given that the CDR3 carries no conserved phenylalanine or tryptophan at its end. Because the CDR3's place on the DNA is in doubt, the DNA is left out and the CDR3 is given as listed by TCRdb. The chain carries TRBV9 and TRBJ2-7. Germline CDR1 and CDR2: SGDLS and YYNGEE. Counting both end residues, the CDR3 totals 13 amino acids. The CDR3 sequence is CASSPYPGRGRFA.

V is TRBV30 and J is TRBJ1-5, with D uncertain. There are 12 residues in the CDR3. Germline values: CDR1 GTSNPN, CDR2 SVGIG (reference sequence). The germline V and J ends were trimmed by 3 bases and 5 bases, with 8 bases remaining between them. DNA of the CDR3: TGTGCCTGGAGCCGGGCTTATCAGCCCCAGCATTTT. Its protein product is CAWSRAYQPQHF.

This clone was observed a few times. The rearrangement uses TRBV9 and TRBJ1-3; the D gene is possibly TRBD1 (6 bases). This CDR3 is built from 12 residues. The V and J ends lost 3 bases and 11 bases respectively, with 12 bases between them. Germline V gives CDR1 SGDLS, CDR2 YYNGEE. This CDR3 is CASSATDRSIYF. In DNA form, the CDR3 reads TGTGCCAGCAGCGCCACGGACAGATCCATATATTTT.

A few counts support this clone. V usage is TRBV9 and J usage is TRBJ2-2; D ambiguous. Germline values: CDR1 SGDLS, CDR2 YYNGEE. The CDR3 has 13 residues. V was cut by 9 bases and J by 1 base, with 10 bases left in between. The CDR3 spells CATREENTGELFF. As DNA, the CDR3 is TGTGCCACTAGGGAAGAGAACACCGGGGAGCTGTTTTTT.

The chain combines TRBV18 with TRBJ2-2; 8 positions match TRBD2. The CDR3 runs to 19 residues. The V segment lost 5 bases and the J segment 1 base; nucleotides outside the gene matches: 15. The germline CDR1 and CDR2 sequences are KGHSH and LQKENI. CDR3 loop: CASSRGGGSLNENTGELFF. The CDR3 DNA sequence: TGTGCCAGCTCAAGAGGCGGGGGGTCCCTGAACGAGAACACCGGGGAGCTGTTTTTT. Full variable domain (rest looked up from reference TRBV18 and TRBJ2-2): NAGVMQNPRHLVRRRGQEARLRCSPMKGHSHVYWYRQLPEEGLKFMVYLQKENIIDESGMPKERFSAEFPKEGPSILRIQQVVRGDSAAYFCASSRGGGSLNENTGELFFGEGSRLTVL.

The rearrangement uses TRBV9 and TRBJ1-6, with a weak D call TRBD1 (5 bases). Germline CDR1 reads SGDLS; CDR2 reads YYNGEE. The CDR3 is 14 amino acids. Trimming stripped 0 bases from V and 10 bases from J, with 11 bases between. The CDR3 nucleotides read TGTGCCAGCAGCGTAGGAGGGGAGCGCTCACCCCTCCACTTT. It is translated as CASSVGGERSPLHF.

This clone came up a few times. The chain links TRBV7-4 to TRBJ2-3, with unresolved D. The CDR3 totals 13 residues. CDR1 and CDR2 (germline): SGHVT, SQSDAQ. Trimming left V 2 bases short and J 8 bases short, with 11 bases between. The CDR3 DNA reads TGTGCCAGCAGCTTATCCCCTTCAAGTACGCAGTATTTT. Protein product: CASSLSPSSTQYF.